Listed below are T cell receptor beta chains from one sample, sequenced in a study of shared clonotypes between healthy human individuals. The table came from immunoSEQ multiplex PCR; TCRdb's copy has only in-frame clones and leaves some out. The sample consists of some 2,500,000 clones, approximately 90% of them appearing once. Sequenced input: naive CD4+ T cells from PBMCs. Receptor source: a man aged 18-30 years in good health. Some clones in this sample may be carry-over from other donors' samples. Both conserved end residues are part of each CDR3. A D gene is named only where the DNA matches it firmly.

TRBD1 | TRBJ1-4 | TRBV18 | CASSSSLDRVNEKLFF
NA | TRBJ1-5 | TRBV7-2 | CASSFSRGSGQPQHF
NA | TRBJ2-7 | TRBV28 | CASTTRAGVYEQYF
NA | TRBJ2-1 | TRBV9 | CASSAHFDLPTGQFF
TRBD1 | TRBJ1-1 | TRBV5-1 | CASSPRTGWENTEAFF
TRBD1 | TRBJ2-5 | TRBV28 | CASSRGPGRKETQYF
TRBD1 | TRBJ1-5 | TRBV28 | CASRDRLYQPQHF
NA | TRBJ1-4 | TRBV29-1 | CSVLRSEKLFF
NA | TRBJ2-7 | TRBV7-2 | CASSLDYKSYEQYF
TRBD2 | TRBJ2-7 | TRBV30 | CAWSTAGGTYEQYF
TRBD2 | TRBJ2-7 | TRBV6-1 | CASSLTSGGTYEQYF
TRBD2 | TRBJ2-7 | TRBV7-2 | CASSKVLAGGGEQYF
TRBD1 | TRBJ1-2 | TRBV5-4 | CASSFGEGAGPYGYTF
NA | TRBJ2-1 | TRBV11-3 | CASSLGSLANEQFF
NA | TRBJ2-3 | TRBV5-1 | CASSLGLFPGDTQYF
NA | TRBJ2-5 | TRBV7-3 | CASSLLTEETQYF
NA | TRBJ2-7 | TRBV4-3 | CASSQGTDSTYEQYF
NA | TRBJ1-1 | TRBV5-4 | CASSSQAGEWGSEAFF
NA | TRBJ2-5 | TRBV5-6 | CASSLEVAGETQYF
TRBD1 | TRBJ1-1 | TRBV19 | CASRRGQGPTEAFF
TRBD2 | TRBJ2-1 | TRBV27 | CARGGRDHEQFF
TRBD1 | TRBJ1-2 | TRBV19 | CASRISKDRGGYTF
TRBD2 | TRBJ2-1 | TRBV11-1 | CASTGGLAGSEQFF
TRBD2 | TRBJ2-1 | TRBV5-4 | CASSLDLAAYNEQFF
NA | TRBJ2-2 | TRBV7-9 | CASSFSPGELFF
TRBD2 | TRBJ2-7 | TRBV9 | CASSPRTSGSYEQYF
NA | TRBJ1-2 | TRBV27 | CASSTIRTGGSYGYTF
NA | TRBJ2-3 | TRBV6-5 | CASSFRDPTDTQYF
NA | TRBJ2-3 | TRBV27 | CASRALGRGSTDTQYF
TRBD1 | TRBJ1-3 | TRBV30 | CAWSPGTAKNTIYF
NA | TRBJ1-2 | TRBV28 | CASIRGGYGYTF
NA | TRBJ1-5 | TRBV28 | CASSLFGQPQHF